This paragraph covers one TCR beta chain sequence. The sample comes from a study of blood T cell repertoires in COVID-19. Only in-frame clones appear in the TCRdb table, and some are missing; sequencing was by immunoSEQ multiplex PCR. This sample has about 210,000 clones, with 81% found just once. With 5 bases clipped from V and 2 bases from J, the junction kept 15 bases outside the gene matches. Germline V gives CDR1 SGHTA, CDR2 FQGNSA. The CDR3 totals 19 residues. The chain recombines TRBV7-2 with TRBJ2-6, with 7 bases fitting TRBD1. The sequenced sample consisted of PBMCs or T cells enriched from blood (not recorded which). This clonotype originated in a woman aged 50 to 65 with acute COVID-19. CDR3: CASSRETRGQATGANVLTF. The CDR3 nucleotides read TGTGCCAGCAGCCGCGAGACGAGGGGGCAAGCTACTGGGGCCAACGTCCTGACTTTC. Combining the CDR3 with reference TRBV7-2 and TRBJ2-6 gives the whole variable domain GAGVSQSPSNKVTEKGKDVELRCDPISGHTALYWYRQSLGQGLEFLIYFQGNSAPDKSGLPSDRFSAERTGGSVSTLTIQRTQQEDSAVYLCASSRETRGQATGANVLTFGAGSRLTVL.